This is a list of T cell receptor beta chains from one sample in a study of T cell repertoires in cytomegalovirus infection. Each CDR3 protein gets one entry after TCRdb re-called the reads with MiXCR. The sample includes about 830,000 distinct CDR3 sequences, around a third of them seen just once. The antigens for these receptors are not known. The input for sequencing was cultured CD8+ T cells from PBMCs, taken from culture after CMV antigen stimulation. These receptors were collected from a human donor in good health (CMV status not recorded). Some clones in this sample may be carry-over from other donors' samples. Both conserved end residues are part of each CDR3. A D gene is named only where the DNA matches it firmly. The size of a clone is reported for some rows only, either as once, few or many, or as a class for expanded clones.

length: 14
D: .
V: TRBV6-1
J: TRBJ2-7
size: few
CDR3: CASNSFQVGYEQYF
DNA: TGTGCCAGCAACTCCTTCCAGGTTGGCTACGAGCAGTACTTC

length: 16
D: .
V: TRBV3-1
J: TRBJ2-3
size: few
CDR3: CASSQDQGYGTDTQYF
DNA: TGTGCCAGCAGCCAAGATCAGGGATATGGCACAGATACGCAGTATTTT

length: 14
D: .
V: TRBV19
J: TRBJ2-1
size: .
CDR3: CASSIGDSGTEQFF
DNA: TGTGCCAGTAGTATAGGCGACTCTGGCACGGAGCAGTTCTTC

length: 15
D: TRBD1
V: TRBV12-3/TRBV12-4
J: TRBJ2-7
size: .
CDR3: CASSFSGQGAVEQYF
DNA: TGTGCCAGCAGCTTTTCTGGACAGGGGGCTGTTGAGCAGTACTTC

length: 16
D: .
V: TRBV11-1
J: TRBJ2-7
size: .
CDR3: CASSLVSGETYYEQYF
DNA: TGTGCCAGCAGCTTAGTGTCCGGGGAGACCTATTACGAGCAGTACTTC

length: 17
D: .
V: TRBV20-1
J: TRBJ2-2
size: once
CDR3: CSAILPSRGPSAGELFF
DNA: TGCAGTGCTATCCTACCGAGTCGGGGGCCATCCGCCGGGGAGCTGTTTTTT

length: 14
D: .
V: TRBV7-6
J: TRBJ1-6
size: .
CDR3: CASSPAGGDSPLHF
DNA: TGTGCCAGCAGCCCGGCGGGGGGAGATTCACCCCTCCACTTT

length: 19
D: .
V: TRBV12-5
J: TRBJ2-1
size: .
CDR3: CASGLGLGGPGAIYNEQFF
DNA: TGTGCTAGTGGTTTAGGACTAGGGGGTCCGGGGGCAATATACAATGAGCAGTTCTTC

length: 13
D: TRBD1
V: TRBV6-5
J: TRBJ2-7
size: .
CDR3: CASSYWTGDEQYF
DNA: TGTGCCAGCAGTTACTGGACAGGGGACGAGCAGTACTTC

length: 16
D: .
V: TRBV12-3/TRBV12-4
J: TRBJ2-4
size: .
CDR3: CASSLQQGLAKNIQYF
DNA: TGTGCCAGCAGTTTACAACAGGGACTAGCCAAAAACATTCAGTACTTC

length: 16
D: TRBD2
V: TRBV27
J: TRBJ2-1
size: .
CDR3: CASSLIAGDPYNEQFF
DNA: TGTGCCAGCAGTTTAATAGCGGGGGACCCCTACAATGAGCAGTTCTTC

length: 14
D: TRBD1
V: TRBV7-9
J: TRBJ2-1
size: few
CDR3: CASSPKTGLVEQFF
DNA: TGTGCCAGCAGCCCTAAGACAGGGCTGGTCGAGCAGTTCTTC

length: 15
D: TRBD1
V: TRBV7-8
J: TRBJ1-2
size: .
CDR3: CASSLATTGVYGYTF
DNA: TGTGCCAGCAGCTTGGCAACTACAGGGGTGTATGGCTACACCTTC

length: 14
D: TRBD2
V: TRBV5-1
J: TRBJ2-3
size: .
CDR3: CASSLETSVDTQYF
DNA: TGCGCCAGCAGCTTGGAGACTAGCGTGGATACGCAGTATTTT

length: 13
D: .
V: TRBV2
J: TRBJ2-2
size: .
CDR3: CASSQTLTGELFF
DNA: TGTGCCAGCAGTCAAACTCTCACCGGGGAGCTGTTTTTT

length: 14
D: TRBD1
V: TRBV12-5
J: TRBJ2-7
size: .
CDR3: CASCTSGQGIEQYF
DNA: TGTGCTAGTTGTACTTCGGGACAGGGAATCGAGCAGTACTTC

length: 14
D: .
V: TRBV7-6
J: TRBJ2-7
size: few
CDR3: CASSLVEGGYEQYF
DNA: TGTGCCAGCAGCTTAGTAGAGGGGGGATACGAGCAGTACTTC

length: 15
D: .
V: TRBV5-1
J: TRBJ1-2
size: .
CDR3: CASSLEIPVGDGYTF
DNA: TGCGCCAGCAGCTTGGAGATTCCAGTGGGAGATGGCTACACCTTC

length: 19
D: TRBD2
V: TRBV20-1
J: TRBJ2-1
size: .
CDR3: CSARGLLAGGPILPNEQFF
DNA: TGCAGTGCTAGAGGATTACTAGCGGGGGGGCCTATTCTTCCCAATGAGCAGTTCTTC

length: 16
D: .
V: TRBV18
J: TRBJ1-5
size: .
CDR3: CASSPPEGFGNQPQHF
DNA: TGTGCCAGCTCACCACCGGAAGGGTTCGGCAATCAGCCCCAGCATTTT

length: 15
D: .
V: TRBV15
J: TRBJ2-3
size: few
CDR3: CATSRRLGAADTQYF
DNA: TGTGCCACCAGCAGGAGATTGGGGGCTGCAGATACGCAGTATTTT

length: 14
D: .
V: TRBV6-1
J: TRBJ2-4
size: few
CDR3: CASSEELVGFIQYF
DNA: TGTGCCAGCAGTGAAGAACTAGTAGGGTTCATTCAGTACTTC

length: 15
D: TRBD1
V: TRBV15
J: TRBJ1-6
size: .
CDR3: CATSKDRGSNSPLHF
DNA: TGTGCCACCAGCAAAGACAGGGGAAGCAATTCACCCCTCCACTTT

length: 15
D: .
V: TRBV12-3/TRBV12-4
J: TRBJ1-5
size: many
CDR3: CASSSAVGANQPQHF
DNA: TGTGCCAGCAGTTCGGCAGTAGGGGCGAATCAGCCCCAGCATTTT

length: 16
D: .
V: TRBV7-6
J: TRBJ2-5
size: .
CDR3: CASSLRRAGVQETQYF
DNA: TGTGCCAGCAGCTTGAGAAGGGCTGGGGTACAAGAGACCCAGTACTTC

length: 17
D: TRBD1
V: TRBV12-3/TRBV12-4
J: TRBJ2-1
size: once
CDR3: CASSLSLGQGAYNEQFF
DNA: TGTGCCAGCAGTTTAAGCCTGGGACAGGGCGCCTACAATGAGCAGTTCTTC

length: 14
D: .
V: TRBV4-3
J: TRBJ2-1
size: .
CDR3: CASSQDQQKNEQFF
DNA: TGCGCCAGCAGCCAAGATCAGCAGAAGAATGAGCAGTTCTTC

length: 14
D: .
V: TRBV7-9
J: TRBJ1-2
size: many
CDR3: CASSLAGPPPGYTF
DNA: TGTGCCAGCAGCTTAGCGGGGCCTCCTCCTGGCTACACCTTC

length: 14
D: .
V: TRBV4-2
J: TRBJ2-1
size: .
CDR3: CASSQGGFPDEQFF
DNA: TGTGCCAGCAGCCAAGGGGGATTCCCGGATGAGCAGTTCTTC

length: 14
D: TRBD1
V: TRBV23-1
J: TRBJ2-5
size: many
CDR3: CASSQRTGLETQYF
DNA: TGCGCCAGCAGTCAACGGACAGGGCTGGAGACCCAGTACTTC

length: 15
D: .
V: TRBV7-2
J: TRBJ1-1
size: many
CDR3: CASSYTARTVAEAFF
DNA: TGTGCCAGCAGTTATACTGCCCGGACGGTGGCTGAAGCTTTCTTT

length: 11
D: .
V: TRBV7-2
J: TRBJ1-4
size: .
CDR3: CASSLGRKLFF
DNA: TGTGCCAGCAGCTTGGGTAGAAAACTGTTTTTT

length: 16
D: .
V: TRBV4-2
J: TRBJ2-1
size: .
CDR3: CASSQGVSLLVNEQFF
DNA: TGTGCCAGCAGCCAAGGGGTGAGTCTTCTAGTCAATGAGCAGTTCTTC

length: 12
D: .
V: TRBV10-2
J: TRBJ1-1
size: .
CDR3: CASSEFTGEAFF
DNA: TGCGCCAGCAGTGAGTTCACCGGAGAAGCTTTCTTT

length: 14
D: .
V: TRBV7-9
J: TRBJ1-1
size: .
CDR3: CASSPDILNTEAFF
DNA: TGTGCCAGCAGCCCCGACATTCTGAACACTGAAGCTTTCTTT

length: 14
D: .
V: TRBV12-3/TRBV12-4
J: TRBJ1-1
size: many
CDR3: CASSPKGMNTEAFF
DNA: TGTGCCAGCAGTCCTAAGGGGATGAACACTGAAGCTTTCTTT